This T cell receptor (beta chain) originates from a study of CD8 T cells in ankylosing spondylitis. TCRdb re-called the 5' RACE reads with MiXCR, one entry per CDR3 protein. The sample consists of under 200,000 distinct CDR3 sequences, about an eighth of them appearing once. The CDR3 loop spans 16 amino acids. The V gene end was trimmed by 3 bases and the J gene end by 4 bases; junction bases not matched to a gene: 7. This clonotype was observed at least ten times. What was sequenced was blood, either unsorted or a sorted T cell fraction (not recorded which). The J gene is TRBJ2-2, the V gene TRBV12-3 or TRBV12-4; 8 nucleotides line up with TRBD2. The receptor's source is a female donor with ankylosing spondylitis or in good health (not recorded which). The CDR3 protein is CASSFIGSGSTGELFF. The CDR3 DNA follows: TGTGCCAGCAGTTTTATCGGGAGCGGGAGCACCGGGGAGCTGTTTTTT.